These 25 T cell receptor beta chains came from one sample sequenced in a study of blood T cells in healthy people across ages. The second PCR ran roughly 7 to 12 cycles with a sample-barcoded 5' primer and J-beta primers. TCRdb reprocessed the 5' RACE reads with MiXCR, giving one entry per CDR3 protein. The repertoire holds approximately 1.5 million distinct CDR3 sequences, with roughly 30% as singletons. Material: blood. Receptors originate from a young woman in good health.

The rearrangement uses TRBV5-1 and TRBJ2-1; tentative D call: TRBD2 (7 bases). Trimming cost V 0 bases and J 8 bases, with 18 bases left between them. CDR3 size: 16 residues. Looked up from germline, CDR1 is SGHRS and CDR2 is YFSETQ. DNA for the CDR3: TGCGCCAGCAGCTTGGCCCCGGGGGGCCAAGGCCATGAGCAGTTCTTC. This encodes CASSLAPGGQGHEQFF.

A note on this clonotype: The junction differs from germline at one of its ends, possibly a read error. The chain employs TRBV4-1 and TRBJ2-1; no clear D gene. Germline CDR1 and CDR2: MGHRA and YSYEKL. This CDR3 is built from 15 residues. The CDR3 nucleotides read TGCGCCAGCGGCCAATACTCGGGTCGGTACAATGAGCAGTTCTTC. Protein sequence: CASGQYSGRYNEQFF.

This rearrangement joins TRBV7-9 to TRBJ2-3, with TRBD2 matching over 14 bases. This CDR3 region has 19 residues. Germline-derived CDR1 and CDR2 are SEHNR and FQNEAQ (reference sequence). Unmatched junction bases numbered 12, after V lost 4 bases and J lost 3 bases. CDR3 nucleotides: TGTGCCAGCAGCTCGCCCTCGCGGACTAGCGGGAGGCCGACAGATACGCAGTATTTT. This codes for CASSSPSRTSGRPTDTQYF.

This clonotype appeared a few times. The chain carries TRBV6-6 and TRBJ1-1; D unclear. V was trimmed by 2 bases and J by 6 bases, leaving 19 bases between them. The CDR3 spans 16 residues. Germline CDR1 is MNHNY and CDR2 is SVGAGI (reference sequence). CDR3 sequence (DNA): TGTGCCAGCAGTTACCCCACCTGGACCTCGGACGCTGAAGCTTTCTTT. This translates into CASSYPTWTSDAEAFF.

This clonotype has at least ten counts. This sequence joins TRBV29-1 and TRBJ2-1, with D possibly being TRBD1 (5 bases). The CDR3 loop spans 13 amino acids. Germline values: CDR1 SQVTM, CDR2 ANQGSEA. The CDR3 coding sequence is TGCTCAGGGCTTAAGGTAATGGACAATGAGCAGTTCTTC. It codes for CSGLKVMDNEQFF.

The chain has TRBV6-2 or TRBV6-3 and TRBJ2-7; the D is unclear. The CDR3 spans 16 residues. The ends were cut back, 2 bases at V and 2 bases at J, with 16 bases in the middle. Germline V gene sequence: CDR1 MNHEY, CDR2 SVGEGT. CDR3: CASSYPTRAYAYEQYF. CDR3 in DNA: TGTGCCAGCAGTTACCCAACTCGGGCATACGCCTACGAGCAGTACTTC.

The gene calls are TRBV5-1 and TRBJ2-1; D is possibly TRBD1 (5 bases). Trimming left V 0 bases short and J 9 bases short, with 16 bases between. The CDR3 has 15 residues. Germline V gives CDR1 SGHRS, CDR2 YFSETQ. CDR3 amino acids: CASSLEIKGMGEQFF. CDR3 sequence (DNA): TGCGCCAGCAGCTTGGAGATAAAGGGGATGGGTGAGCAGTTCTTC.

CDR3: CATRGGGSGAKNIQYF. In DNA, the CDR3 is TGTGCCACCAGGGGGGGCGGGAGTGGAGCCAAAAACATTCAGTACTTC. The chain employs TRBV2 and TRBJ2-4; D tentatively fits TRBD1 or TRBD2 (7 bases each). This CDR3 is 16 amino acids long. V gave up 10 bases and J gave up 0 bases, with 19 bases separating them. Germline lookup yields CDR1 SNHLY and CDR2 FYNNEI.

The chain is built from TRBV27 and TRBJ2-3; TRBD2 agrees at 9 bases. The J segment lost 3 bases and the V segment lost 2 bases, leaving 12 bases of the junction unmatched. CDR1 and CDR2 from the germline V gene are MNHEY and SMNVEV (reference sequence). CDR3 length equals 18 residues. CDR3 in DNA: TGTGCCAGCAGTTTACTGAATCGAGCGGGGGGTGTGACAGATACGCAGTATTTT. Its translation is CASSLLNRAGGVTDTQYF.

This clonotype was detected only a few times. The chain links TRBV5-4 to TRBJ2-7, with 9 bases matching TRBD1. The CDR3 has 15 residues. The germline CDR1 and CDR2 sequences are SGHNT and YYREEE (reference sequence). Trimming removed 3 bases from V and 2 bases from J; junction bases left unmatched: 6. The CDR3 DNA is TGTGCCAGCAGCTGGAGGGGACAGGGTACCTACGAGCAGTACTTC. Protein product: CASSWRGQGTYEQYF.

The rearrangement links TRBV28 to TRBJ2-5; D call uncertain. Gene TRBJ2-7 matches the end of the DNA better, so the J call may be wrong. This CDR3 comprises 14 residues. Germline loops: CDR1 MDHEN, CDR2 SYDVKM. The CDR3 region has the DNA TGTGCCAGCAGTTCCCCGGTTCAGGCTTACGAGCAGTACTTC. It yields the protein CASSSPVQAYEQYF.

This clonotype was counted only a few times. One junction end does not reproduce the germline sequence, and a read error may be involved. The chain uses TRBV20-1 and TRBJ2-3, with D tentatively TRBD2 (5 bases). Germline-derived CDR1 and CDR2 are DFQATT and SNEGSKA (reference sequence). This CDR3 has 12 residues. This chain's CDR3 is CRATTGSGTQYF. In DNA, the CDR3 is TGCAGGGCTACGACGGGGTCTGGTACGCAGTATTTT.

This clonotype was seen a few times. This chain links TRBV20-1 with TRBJ2-7; 9 bases align to TRBD1. The end of the DNA aligns better with TRBJ2-5, so the J call may be wrong. Germline-derived CDR1 and CDR2 are DFQATT and SNEGSKA (reference sequence). CDR3 size: 15 residues. The CDR3: CSASPATGGTETQYF. The CDR3 DNA reads as TGCAGTGCTAGCCCCGCGACAGGGGGGACGGAGACCCAGTACTTC.

This chain connects TRBV20-1 to TRBJ2-3, with D perhaps TRBD1 or TRBD2 (5 bases each). The CDR3 loop spans 14 amino acids. Trimming left V 4 bases short and J 4 bases short, with 15 bases between. CDR1 is DFQATT and CDR2 is SNEGSKA in the germline V gene (reference sequence). CDR3 nucleotides: TGCAGTGCTACTTTAGCGAGGGGACCAGATACGCAGTATTTT. It codes for CSATLARGPDTQYF.

The chain has TRBV2 and TRBJ2-7, with 9 bases aligning to TRBD2. Germline CDR1 is SNHLY and CDR2 is FYNNEI. The CDR3 has 15 residues. The ends lost 4 bases at V and 10 bases at J; junction bases unmatched: 14. The CDR3 DNA reads TGTGCCAGCAGTGGGGGGACTAGCTCTCAAGAGATCCAGTACTTC. This gives the protein CASSGGTSSQEIQYF.

This clonotype was seen just once. The chain employs TRBV15 and TRBJ2-3; 9 positions match TRBD2. Per germline, CDR1 LNHNV and CDR2 YYDKDF (reference sequence). This CDR3 spans 15 amino acids. After removal of 11 bases from V and 3 bases from J, the junction contained 12 bases not matched to a gene. CDR3 DNA: TGTGCCGCCACTGAAGCGGGAGGTTTGACAGATACGCAGTATTTT. Translating gives CAATEAGGLTDTQYF.

This chain links TRBV28 with TRBJ2-7; 7 positions agree with TRBD2. With 6 bases clipped from V and 6 bases from J, the junction kept 11 bases outside the gene matches. Looked up from germline, CDR1 is MDHEN and CDR2 is SYDVKM. The CDR3 runs to 14 residues. The CDR3 sequence: CASSRGEGRIEQYF. Written as DNA, the CDR3 is TGTGCCAGCAGCCGGGGGGAGGGGCGAATCGAGCAGTACTTC. The full variable domain, in which reference TRBV28 and TRBJ2-7 provide the parts outside the CDR3, is DVKVTQSSRYLVKRTGEKVFLECVQDMDHENMFWYRQDPGLGLRLIYFSYDVKMKEKGDIPEGYSVSREKKERFSLILESASTNQTSMYLCASSRGEGRIEQYFGPGTRLTVT.

This clonotype was seen a few times. V is TRBV7-8 and J is TRBJ2-7; the D call may be TRBD1 or TRBD2 (5 bases each). The ends were cut back, 4 bases at V and 1 base at J, with 14 bases in the middle. Germline-derived CDR1 and CDR2 are SGHVS and FQNEAQ. CDR3 length: 15 amino acids. CDR3 bases: TGTGCCAGCAGCTGGGGACGGTATAGTTCCTACGAGCAGTACTTC. Its translation: CASSWGRYSSYEQYF.

This clonotype was observed a handful of times. J is TRBJ2-7 and V is TRBV20-1; D is unresolved. Germline V gene data show CDR1 as DFQATT and CDR2 as SNEGSKA (reference sequence). This CDR3 has 14 residues. The ends were cut back, 2 bases at V and 3 bases at J, with 14 bases in the middle. In nucleotides, the CDR3 is TGCAGTGCTAGACACCCGGTACGGGTCTACGAGCAGTACTTC. Its protein product is CSARHPVRVYEQYF.

J is TRBJ1-5 and V is TRBV6-4; D gene ambiguous. The ends were cut back, 0 bases at V and 6 bases at J, with 6 bases in the middle. The CDR3 is made up of 13 amino acids. Germline values: CDR1 MRHNA, CDR2 SNTAGT. The CDR3 region is CASSDSFGQPQHF. The DNA for the CDR3 is TGTGCCAGCAGTGACTCATTTGGTCAGCCCCAGCATTTT.

V is TRBV20-1 and J is TRBJ2-1, with TRBD2 matching over 8 bases. Germline V CDR1 and CDR2: DFQATT, SNEGSKA (reference sequence). This CDR3 region has 14 residues. Trimming took 1 base from V and 6 from J; bases not matched to a gene: 5. CDR3 region: CSARGGTSSNEQFF. The CDR3 nucleotides read TGCAGTGCTAGAGGGGGGACTAGTTCCAATGAGCAGTTCTTC.

This clonotype was seen a handful of times. V is TRBV10-3 and J is TRBJ2-5; TRBD2 matches 8 bases. Looked up from germline, CDR1 is ENHRY and CDR2 is SYGVKD. CDR3 length equals 14 residues. The V and J ends lost 4 bases and 1 base, in that order; junction bases with no gene match: 2. As DNA, the CDR3 is TGTGCCATCAGTGCCCGGGGGGGCCAAGAGACCCAGTACTTC. Its translation is CAISARGGQETQYF.

The rearrangement joins TRBV3-1 to TRBJ1-2; no clear D gene. There are 15 residues in the CDR3. The germline V and J ends were trimmed by 2 bases and 4 bases, with 14 bases remaining between them. Germline values: CDR1 LGHDT, CDR2 YNNKEL (reference sequence). DNA for the CDR3: TGTGCCAGCAGCCAACTTTCGGTCCCCGGCTATGGCTACACCTTC. This codes for CASSQLSVPGYGYTF.

This clonotype was observed a handful of times. This sequence joins TRBV20-1 and TRBJ2-7; 11 nucleotides match TRBD1. Germline loops: CDR1 DFQATT, CDR2 SNEGSKA (reference sequence). With V trimmed by 0 bases and J by 4 bases, 5 bases remained unmatched. CDR3 length equals 15 residues. CDR3 DNA sequence: TGCAGTGCTAGAGATTGGGGACAGGGGGAGTACGAGCAGTACTTC. Translation: CSARDWGQGEYEQYF.

This clonotype showed up many times. The chain uses TRBV29-1 and TRBJ2-1, with 8 bases that match TRBD2. CDR1 SQVTM and CDR2 ANQGSEA come from the germline V gene. There are 13 residues in the CDR3. Losses at the gene ends were 4 bases for V and 3 bases for J; bases not matched to a gene: 2. CDR3 nucleotide sequence: TGCAGCGTTGTGACTAGCGACTACAATGAGCAGTTCTTC. It is translated as CSVVTSDYNEQFF.